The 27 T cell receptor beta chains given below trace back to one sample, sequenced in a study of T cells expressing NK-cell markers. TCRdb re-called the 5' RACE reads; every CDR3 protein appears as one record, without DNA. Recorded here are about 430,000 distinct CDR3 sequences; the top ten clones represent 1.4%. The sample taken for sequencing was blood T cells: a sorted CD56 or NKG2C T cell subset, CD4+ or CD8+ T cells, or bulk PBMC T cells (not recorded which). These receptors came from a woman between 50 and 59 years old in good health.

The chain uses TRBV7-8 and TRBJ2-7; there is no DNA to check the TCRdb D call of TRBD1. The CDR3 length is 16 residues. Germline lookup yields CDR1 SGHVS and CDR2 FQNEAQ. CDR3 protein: CASRPFGGRDFYEQYF.

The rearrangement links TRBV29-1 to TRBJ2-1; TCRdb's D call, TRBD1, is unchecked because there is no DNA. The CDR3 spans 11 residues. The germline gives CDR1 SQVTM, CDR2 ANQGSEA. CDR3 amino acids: CSGLGDNEQFF.

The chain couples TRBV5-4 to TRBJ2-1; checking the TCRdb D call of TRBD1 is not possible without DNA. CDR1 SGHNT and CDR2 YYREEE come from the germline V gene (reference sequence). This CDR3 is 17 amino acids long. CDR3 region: CASSLLVPLVNHNEQFF.

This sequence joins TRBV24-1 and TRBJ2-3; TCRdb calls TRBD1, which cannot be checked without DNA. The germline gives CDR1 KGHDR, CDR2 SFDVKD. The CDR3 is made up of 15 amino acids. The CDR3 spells CATSDETTGGDTQYF.

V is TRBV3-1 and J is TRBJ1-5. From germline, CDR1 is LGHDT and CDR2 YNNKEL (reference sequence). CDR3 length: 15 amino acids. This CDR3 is CASSQDFNSNQPQHF.

The CDR3 loop reads CASSLDRSKNIQYF. The chain links TRBV5-1 to TRBJ2-4. The CDR3 sequence is 14 residues long. CDR1 SGHRS and CDR2 YFSETQ come from the germline V gene.

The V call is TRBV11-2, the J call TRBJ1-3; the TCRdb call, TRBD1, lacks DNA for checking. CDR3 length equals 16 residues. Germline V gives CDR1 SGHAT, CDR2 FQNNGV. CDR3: CASSFFGTRTGNTIYF.

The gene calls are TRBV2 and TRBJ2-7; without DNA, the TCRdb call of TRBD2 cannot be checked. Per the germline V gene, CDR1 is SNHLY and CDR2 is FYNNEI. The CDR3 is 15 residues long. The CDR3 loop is CASSPRTSGNYEQYF.

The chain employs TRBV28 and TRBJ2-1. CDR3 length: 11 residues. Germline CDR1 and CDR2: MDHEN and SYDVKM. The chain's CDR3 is CASSVNREQFF.

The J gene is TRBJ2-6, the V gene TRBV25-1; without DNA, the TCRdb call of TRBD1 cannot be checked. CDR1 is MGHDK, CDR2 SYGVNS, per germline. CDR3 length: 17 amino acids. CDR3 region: CASRNRDPFSGANVLTF.

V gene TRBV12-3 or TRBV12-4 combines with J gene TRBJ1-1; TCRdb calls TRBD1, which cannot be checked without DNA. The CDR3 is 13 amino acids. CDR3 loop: CASSPGRTAEAFF.

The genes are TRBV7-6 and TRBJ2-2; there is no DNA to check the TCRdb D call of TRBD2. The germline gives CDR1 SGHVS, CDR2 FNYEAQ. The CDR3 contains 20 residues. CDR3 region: CASSPQDRTSGRVYTGELFF.

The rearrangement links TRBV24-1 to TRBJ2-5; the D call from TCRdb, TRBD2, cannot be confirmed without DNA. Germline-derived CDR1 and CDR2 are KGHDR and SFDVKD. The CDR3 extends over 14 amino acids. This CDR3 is CATSDAEGLETQYF.

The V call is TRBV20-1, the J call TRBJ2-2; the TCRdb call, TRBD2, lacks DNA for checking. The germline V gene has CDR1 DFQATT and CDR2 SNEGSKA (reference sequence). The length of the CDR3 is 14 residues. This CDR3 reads CSALTSRATGELFF.

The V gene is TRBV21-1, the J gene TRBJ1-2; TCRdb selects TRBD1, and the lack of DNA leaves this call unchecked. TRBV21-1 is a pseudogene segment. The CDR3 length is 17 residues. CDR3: CASSKVPDSINNYGYTF.

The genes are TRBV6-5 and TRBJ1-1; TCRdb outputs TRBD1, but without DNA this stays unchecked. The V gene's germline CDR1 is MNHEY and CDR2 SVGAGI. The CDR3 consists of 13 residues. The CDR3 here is CASSKGLNTEAFF.

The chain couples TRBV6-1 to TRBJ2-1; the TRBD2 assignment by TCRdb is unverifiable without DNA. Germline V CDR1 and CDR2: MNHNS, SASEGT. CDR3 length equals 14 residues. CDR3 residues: CASSGWLEIGEQFF.

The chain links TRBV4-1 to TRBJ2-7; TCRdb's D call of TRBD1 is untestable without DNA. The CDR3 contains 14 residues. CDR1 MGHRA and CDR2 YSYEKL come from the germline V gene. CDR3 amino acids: CASRQSGRLDEQYF.

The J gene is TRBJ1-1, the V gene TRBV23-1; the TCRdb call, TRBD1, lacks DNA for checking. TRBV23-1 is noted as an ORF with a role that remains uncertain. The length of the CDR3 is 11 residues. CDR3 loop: CAGRWGTEAFF.

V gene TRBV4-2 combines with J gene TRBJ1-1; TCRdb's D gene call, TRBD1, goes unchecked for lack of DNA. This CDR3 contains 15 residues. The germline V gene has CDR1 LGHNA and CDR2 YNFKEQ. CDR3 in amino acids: CASSQVGQGNTEAFF.

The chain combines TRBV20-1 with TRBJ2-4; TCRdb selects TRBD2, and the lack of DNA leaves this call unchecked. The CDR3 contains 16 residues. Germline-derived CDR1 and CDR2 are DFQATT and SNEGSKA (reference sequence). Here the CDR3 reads CSAIEEREIFENIQYF.

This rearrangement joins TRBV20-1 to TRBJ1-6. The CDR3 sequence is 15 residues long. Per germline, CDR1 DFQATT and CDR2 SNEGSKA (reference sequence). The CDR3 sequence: CSARDLRPRNSPLHF.

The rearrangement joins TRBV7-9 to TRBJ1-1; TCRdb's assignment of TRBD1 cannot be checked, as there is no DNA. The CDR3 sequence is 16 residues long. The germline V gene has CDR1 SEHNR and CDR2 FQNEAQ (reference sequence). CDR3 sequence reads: CASSLPRDRGNTEAFF.

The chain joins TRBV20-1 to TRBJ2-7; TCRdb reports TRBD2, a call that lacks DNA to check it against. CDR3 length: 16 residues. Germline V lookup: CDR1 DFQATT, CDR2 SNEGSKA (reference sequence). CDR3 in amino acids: CSAREGSGRPRNEQYF.

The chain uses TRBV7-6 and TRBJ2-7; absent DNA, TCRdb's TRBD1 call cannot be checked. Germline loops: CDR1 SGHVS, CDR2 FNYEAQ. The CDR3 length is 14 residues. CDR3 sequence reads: CASSSVTGTYEQYF.

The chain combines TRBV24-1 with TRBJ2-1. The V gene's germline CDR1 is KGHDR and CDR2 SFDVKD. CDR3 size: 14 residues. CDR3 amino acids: CATSGFLSQNEQFF.

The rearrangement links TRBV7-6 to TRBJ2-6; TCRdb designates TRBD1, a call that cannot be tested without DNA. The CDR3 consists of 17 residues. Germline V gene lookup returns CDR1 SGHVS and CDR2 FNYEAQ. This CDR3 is CASSLLSRQSGANVLTF.